The next 20 T cell receptor beta chains were all read from a single sample in a study of human T cells and chemical hapten exposure. Time point described: patch test 2, 6 weeks after DPC sensitization. Treatment denoted: therapeutic diphenylcyclopropenone sensitization with weekly scalp DPC. From the RACE reads, TCRdb called clonotypes with MiXCR, one entry per CDR3 protein. The data contain 96,000 or so distinct CDR3 sequences, 9.3% of them singletons. Material: whole blood, obtained in connection with sensitization to the hapten diphenylcyclopropenone (DPC). These receptors were obtained from a woman aged 40 to 50 with alopecia areata. Some clones in this sample may be carry-over from other donors' samples.

The chain links TRBV5-1 to TRBJ2-7; 12 bases align to TRBD1. Trimming cost V 4 bases and J 7 bases; bases outside gene matches: 6. CDR3 length: 14 residues. Germline loops: CDR1 SGHRS, CDR2 YFSETQ. Written as DNA, the CDR3 is TGCGCCAGCAGCACGGGACAGGGGGCTCGGGAGCAGTACTTC. Amino acids: CASSTGQGAREQYF.

J is TRBJ2-2 and V is TRBV4-3, with 12 bases lining up with TRBD2. Trimming took 0 bases from V and 8 from J; bases not matched to a gene: 4. CDR3 size: 16 residues. Germline CDR1 LGHNA, CDR2 YSLEER. The DNA for the CDR3 is TGCGCCAGCAGCCAAGAACTAGCGGGAGGACGGGGGGAGCTGTTTTTT. It encodes CASSQELAGGRGELFF.

The table lists this clonotype with many counts. The chain is built from TRBV7-2 and TRBJ2-7, with a tentative D call TRBD2 (6 bases). The CDR3 runs to 14 residues. Germline CDR1 SGHTA, CDR2 FQGNSA. The V and J ends lost 3 bases and 2 bases respectively, with 11 bases between them. CDR3 loop: CASSFSGNTYEQYF. Written as DNA, the CDR3 is TGTGCCAGCAGCTTTAGCGGTAATACCTACGAGCAGTACTTC.

This clonotype showed up many times. This chain uses TRBV5-8 with TRBJ2-5, with D perhaps TRBD1 or TRBD2 (6 bases each). V gave up 0 bases and J gave up 4 bases, with 10 bases separating them. The CDR3 consists of 14 residues. Germline values: CDR1 SGHTS, CDR2 YDEGEE. In nucleotides, the CDR3 is TGTGCCAGCAGCTTGGAGGGGGGCGCAGAGACCCAGTACTTC. This gives the protein CASSLEGGAETQYF.

This clonotype has ten or more counts. The chain recombines TRBV7-9 with TRBJ2-5; the match to TRBD2 covers 10 bases. CDR1 is SEHNR, CDR2 FQNEAQ, per germline (reference sequence). V lost 3 bases and J lost 2; bases outside the gene matches: 6. CDR3 size: 16 residues. The CDR3 DNA reads as TGTGCCAGCAGCTTCGCTTGGACTAGCGGACAAGAGACCCAGTACTTC. Amino acid sequence: CASSFAWTSGQETQYF.

The chain carries TRBV12-3 or TRBV12-4 and TRBJ2-3; weak D call: TRBD1 (6 bases). With 6 bases removed from V and 0 bases from J, the gap between germline ends came to 16 bases. CDR3 length equals 16 residues. In nucleotides, the CDR3 is TGTGCCAGCAGACCTCAAACAGGGTTAAGCACAGATACGCAGTATTTT. Protein sequence: CASRPQTGLSTDTQYF.

This clonotype has a count of ten or more. This chain links TRBV9 with TRBJ2-2; TRBD2 is a possible D gene (5 bases). V was trimmed by 1 base and J by 3 bases, leaving 13 bases between them. The CDR3 totals 16 residues. Germline V lookup: CDR1 SGDLS, CDR2 YYNGEE. CDR3 amino acids: CASSVSVLAHTGELFF. CDR3 sequence (DNA): TGTGCCAGCAGCGTATCTGTCCTAGCACACACCGGGGAGCTGTTTTTT.

This clonotype was counted many times. The chain couples TRBV20-1 to TRBJ2-2; tentative D call: TRBD2 (5 bases). CDR1 and CDR2 (germline): DFQATT, SNEGSKA (reference sequence). The CDR3 is 14 residues long. V lost 1 base to trimming and J lost 6 bases, with 12 bases between them. The CDR3 region has the DNA TGCAGTGCTAGAGCGGGGAGTGAGGCCGGGGAGCTGTTTTTT. It is translated as CSARAGSEAGELFF.

This clonotype was found a few times. The chain carries TRBV20-1 and TRBJ2-3; D is unclear. V was cut by 6 bases and J by 6 bases, with 13 bases left in between. The germline V gene has CDR1 DFQATT and CDR2 SNEGSKA (reference sequence). The CDR3 has 12 residues. The CDR3 bases are TGCAGTGCCTCCATAACGGCGGATACGCAGTATTTT. Encoded protein: CSASITADTQYF.

This clonotype was counted only a few times. V is TRBV29-1 and J is TRBJ2-7, with 10 bases matching TRBD1. CDR1 is SQVTM, CDR2 ANQGSEA, per germline. V lost 6 bases and J lost 5; bases outside the gene matches: 7. The CDR3 has 13 residues. The CDR3, as DNA: TGCAGCGTCGGACAGGGGGGCGCGCACGAGCAGTACTTC. It is translated as CSVGQGGAHEQYF.

Concerning this clonotype: This sequence may be a read error, since a much larger clone differs from it by one base. CDR3 protein: CASSKRTGDNYDYTF. The DNA for the CDR3 is TGTGCCAGCAGCAAAAGGACAGGGGACAACTATGACTACACCTTC. The V gene is TRBV21-1, the J gene TRBJ1-2; the table calls TRBD1, which could not be checked here. TRBV21-1 is shown as a pseudogene. The CDR3 has 15 residues.

The CDR3 reads CASRGQPNQPQHF. CDR3 DNA sequence: TGTGCCAGCCGGGGACAGCCCAATCAGCCCCAGCATTTT. V usage is TRBV27 and J usage is TRBJ1-5; 7 positions agree with TRBD1. The CDR3 sequence is 13 residues long. The V segment lost 8 bases and the J segment 3 bases; nucleotides outside the gene matches: 4. Germline V gene lookup returns CDR1 MNHEY and CDR2 SMNVEV (reference sequence).

This clonotype was recorded a few times. The chain is built from TRBV29-1 and TRBJ2-3, with TRBD2 as a possible D gene (5 bases). The germline V gene has CDR1 SQVTM and CDR2 ANQGSEA. V lost 1 base and J lost 2, with 7 bases in between. The CDR3 has 13 residues. CDR3 loop: CSVEGGFTDTQYF. CDR3 sequence (DNA): TGCAGCGTTGAAGGCGGGTTCACAGATACGCAGTATTTT.

This clonotype was recorded a few times. The genes are TRBV4-3 and TRBJ2-2; 8 bases are shared with TRBD1. The germline CDR1 and CDR2 sequences are LGHNA and YSLEER. The length of the CDR3 is 15 residues. Trimming took 6 bases from V and 3 from J; bases not matched to a gene: 6. CDR3 sequence: CASRLGTGYTGELFF. The CDR3 region has the DNA TGCGCCAGCAGGCTCGGGACAGGATACACCGGGGAGCTGTTTTTT.

This clonotype has a count of ten or more. The rearrangement uses TRBV5-6 and TRBJ1-6; D perhaps matches TRBD1 (6 bases). The CDR3 extends over 15 amino acids. The ends were cut back, 7 bases at V and 6 bases at J, with 17 bases in the middle. CDR1 is SGHDT, CDR2 YYEEEE, per germline. In DNA, the CDR3 is TGTGCCAGCGGTTCCTTCAGGGGTTTTAATTCACCCCTCCACTTT. Translation gives CASGSFRGFNSPLHF.

This clonotype was recorded at least ten times. V gene TRBV7-8 combines with J gene TRBJ2-7; 14 nucleotides line up with TRBD2. From germline, CDR1 is SGHVS and CDR2 FQNEAQ. Trimming took 5 bases from V and 6 from J; bases not matched to a gene: 3. The CDR3 has 14 amino acids. The CDR3 protein is CASSPGLAGGEQYF. The DNA of the CDR3 is TGTGCCAGCAGCCCCGGACTAGCGGGAGGCGAGCAGTACTTC.

The table lists this clonotype with many counts. The chain joins TRBV20-1 to TRBJ2-5, with D tentatively TRBD2 (6 bases). V shed 0 bases and J shed 4 bases, with 15 bases lying between them. The germline V gene encodes CDR1 DFQATT and CDR2 SNEGSKA (reference sequence). This CDR3 spans 15 amino acids. CDR3 protein: CSARDLGVGGETQYF. CDR3 coding DNA: TGCAGTGCTAGAGATCTAGGGGTCGGGGGAGAGACCCAGTACTTC.

The chain is built from TRBV27 and TRBJ1-1, with 7 bases lining up with TRBD1. Germline loops: CDR1 MNHEY, CDR2 SMNVEV (reference sequence). J gave up 4 bases and V 5 bases, and 7 bases lay outside the gene matches. The CDR3 runs to 14 residues. CDR3 amino acids: CASSRETGTTEAFF. The CDR3 region has the DNA TGTGCCAGCAGTAGGGAGACAGGGACCACTGAAGCTTTCTTT.

This chain joins TRBV30 and TRBJ1-5; tentatively, D is TRBD1 (6 bases). This CDR3 has 15 residues. V was cut by 4 bases and J by 3 bases, with 16 bases left in between. Germline V lookup: CDR1 GTSNPN, CDR2 SVGIG (reference sequence). The CDR3 protein is CAWKENTGFNQPQHF. The CDR3 nucleotides are TGTGCCTGGAAAGAGAACACAGGGTTCAATCAGCCCCAGCATTTT.

This clonotype was observed many times. This chain links TRBV7-3 with TRBJ2-3, with 9 bases identical to TRBD2. Trimming cost V 3 bases and J 5 bases; bases outside gene matches: 6. The CDR3 runs to 15 residues. Looked up from germline, CDR1 is SGHTA and CDR2 is FQGTGA. CDR3 coding DNA: TGTGCCAGCAGCTTGTCTAGCGGGAATGGAGATACGCAGTATTTT. Protein: CASSLSSGNGDTQYF.